This paragraph reports one TCR beta chain. Original methodology: It was from reference gene primer amplification that nucleated cell counts were estimated. Clones were sequenced by immunoSEQ multiplex PCR, and TCRdb holds only the in-frame ones, with some missing. The D gene and trimming were derived from the DNA, and the V and J assignments and clone size from that table. The sample holds roughly 260,000 clones; roughly 82% are singletons and the top ten take 4.7%. Germline CDR1 SGHDN, CDR2 FVKESK. This CDR3 has 13 residues. The V and J ends lost 4 bases and 7 bases respectively, with 11 bases between them. This specimen comes from a study of blood T cell repertoires in COVID-19. Study context: Samples taken during acute and convalescent COVID-19 were collected in the United States, Italy and Spain. T cells, B-cell-depleted T cells, or PBMCs provided the cDNA or gDNA that served as material.

This sequence originates from a woman aged 65 to 85 with acute or convalescent COVID-19. The chain has TRBV14 and TRBJ2-1; possibly TRBD1 for D (5 bases). The sample taken for sequencing was peripheral blood. As DNA, the CDR3 is TGTGCCAGCAGCCCCACGCAGGGTAATGAGCAGTTCTTC. It encodes CASSPTQGNEQFF.